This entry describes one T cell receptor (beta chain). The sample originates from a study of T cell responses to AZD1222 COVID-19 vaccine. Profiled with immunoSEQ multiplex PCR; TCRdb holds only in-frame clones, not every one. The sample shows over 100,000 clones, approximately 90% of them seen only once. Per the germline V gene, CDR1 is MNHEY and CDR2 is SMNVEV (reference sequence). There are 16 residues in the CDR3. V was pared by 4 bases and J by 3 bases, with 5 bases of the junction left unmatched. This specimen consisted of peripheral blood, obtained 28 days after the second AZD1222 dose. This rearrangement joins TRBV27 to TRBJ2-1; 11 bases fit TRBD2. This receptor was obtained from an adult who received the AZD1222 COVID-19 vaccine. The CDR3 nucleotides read TGTGCCAGCAGTTCCCGGACTAGCGGGCGCTACAATGAGCAGTTCTTC. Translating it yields CASSSRTSGRYNEQFF.